A selection of T cell receptor beta chains follows, all from one sample in a study of T-cell memory formation after mild COVID-19. In TCRdb, the 5' RACE reads were re-called with MiXCR into one record per CDR3 protein. The repertoire holds around 310,000 distinct CDR3 sequences, with around 15% as singletons. Sequenced material: PBMCs or a T cell subset sorted from them (not recorded which). These receptor sequences come from a man in his late teens or twenties who had mild COVID-19 (a few samples of this study predate the infection). Cell type and time point are not known. The CDR3 runs from the conserved cysteine through the conserved F or W. A D gene is named only where the DNA matches it firmly. Some rows have no size entry. The others give once, few or many, or a class for an expanded clone.

CDR3aa	CDR3nt	j_gene	v_gene	d_gene	abundance
CASSFETGGSETQYF	TGCGCCAGCAGCTTCGAGACAGGGGGGTCAGAGACCCAGTACTTC	TRBJ2-5	TRBV5-1	TRBD1	few
CATRSANTGELFF	TGTGCCACCCGATCCGCGAACACCGGGGAGCTGTTTTTT	TRBJ2-2	TRBV12-3/TRBV12-4	NA	few
CASSLEGRQGQFF	TGTGCCAGCAGCTTAGAGGGTCGGCAGGGGCAGTTCTTC	TRBJ2-1	TRBV7-2	NA	NA
CASSKQGGKSDTQYF	TGTGCCAGCAGTAAACAGGGGGGGAAATCAGATACGCAGTATTTT	TRBJ2-3	TRBV28	NA	many
CASSPPSGTSVWETQYF	TGCGCCAGCAGCCCCCCCTCGGGGACTAGCGTTTGGGAGACCCAGTACTTC	TRBJ2-5	TRBV5-1	TRBD2	NA
CASSSVDRFDGYTF	TGTGCCAGCAGTTCTGTCGACAGATTCGATGGCTACACCTTC	TRBJ1-2	TRBV6-5	NA	NA
CASSVGLAGGNTGELFF	TGTGCCAGCAGCGTAGGACTAGCGGGGGGTAACACCGGGGAGCTGTTTTTT	TRBJ2-2	TRBV9	TRBD2	NA
CASSESGSSNSPLHF	TGTGCCAGCAGTGAAAGCGGCAGTAGCAATTCACCCCTCCACTTT	TRBJ1-6	TRBV6-1	NA	NA
CSARAGGRGDEQYF	TGCAGTGCTAGAGCCGGGGGCCGGGGAGACGAGCAGTACTTC	TRBJ2-7	TRBV20-1	NA	few
CASSFQAPATGYGGYTF	TGTGCCAGCAGCTTCCAAGCCCCGGCGACAGGATACGGTGGCTACACCTTC	TRBJ1-2	TRBV7-2	NA	NA
CATSDLKRGGYTGELFF	TGTGCCACCAGTGATTTGAAGCGGGGGGGGTACACCGGGGAGCTGTTTTTT	TRBJ2-2	TRBV24-1	TRBD2	NA
CASLDRGQETQYF	TGTGCCAGTCTGGACAGGGGGCAAGAGACCCAGTACTTC	TRBJ2-5	TRBV6-6	TRBD1	few
CSASRMPANSPLHF	TGCAGTGCTAGTCGTATGCCAGCGAATTCACCCCTCCACTTT	TRBJ1-6	TRBV20-1	NA	few
CASSSRGGTLGFF	TGTGCCAGCAGCTCTAGAGGGGGTACTCTCGGTTTCTTT	TRBJ1-1	TRBV5-6	NA	NA
CASSPRLGRGSPLHF	TGTGCCAGCAGCCCAAGGCTAGGGCGTGGGTCACCCCTCCACTTT	TRBJ1-6	TRBV9	NA	NA
CATYANTQYF	TGTGCCACCTACGCGAATACGCAGTATTTT	TRBJ2-3	TRBV25-1	NA	few
CASSLATDTQYF	TGTGCCAGCAGCTTAGCAACAGATACGCAGTATTTT	TRBJ2-3	TRBV7-2	NA	many
CASRFGDTQYF	TGTGCCAGCAGATTCGGTGATACGCAGTATTTT	TRBJ2-3	TRBV6-6	NA	NA
CATSDTTGASADTQYF	TGTGCCACCAGTGATACCACAGGGGCAAGTGCAGATACGCAGTATTTT	TRBJ2-3	TRBV24-1	TRBD1	few
CASSPLDWDRGPTGELFF	TGTGCCAGCAGCCCCCTGGATTGGGACAGGGGGCCCACCGGGGAGCTGTTTTTT	TRBJ2-2	TRBV11-2	TRBD1	few
CASSLVAGADGYTF	TGTGCCAGCAGCTTAGTCGCAGGGGCGGATGGCTACACCTTC	TRBJ1-2	TRBV7-2	NA	once
CASSLVGGHTDTQYF	TGTGCCAGCAGCTTAGTAGGGGGGCACACAGATACGCAGTATTTT	TRBJ2-3	TRBV7-3	NA	NA
CASSFNEGEQPQHF	TGTGCCAGCAGCTTCAACGAGGGAGAGCAGCCCCAGCATTTT	TRBJ1-5	TRBV7-2	NA	many
CSARALNREDQPQHF	TGCAGTGCTAGGGCCTTGAACAGGGAGGATCAGCCCCAGCATTTT	TRBJ1-5	TRBV20-1	NA	NA
CASSSMGQGASNEQFF	TGTGCCAGCAGCTCAATGGGACAGGGGGCTAGTAATGAGCAGTTCTTC	TRBJ2-1	TRBV7-3	TRBD1	few
CASSPRASGGTETQYF	TGTGCCAGCTCACCGCGTGCTAGCGGGGGAACAGAGACCCAGTACTTC	TRBJ2-5	TRBV18	TRBD2	few
CASSPSLATVYNEQFF	TGTGCCAGCAGTCCCTCATTGGCTACAGTTTACAATGAGCAGTTCTTC	TRBJ2-1	TRBV12-3/TRBV12-4	NA	few